The T cell receptor beta chain under discussion was sequenced for a study of T-cell memory formation after mild COVID-19 (TCRdb year 2021). Background for the entire study: TCR sequence clusters from the two donors were largely donor specific. Longitudinal TCRalpha and TCRbeta repertoire sequencing tracked T-cell clones expanding and contracting after mild COVID-19 in a couple of donors. Two young, previously healthy adult volunteers, one female and one male, were included in the cohort. Overall results and qualifications from the work: Contracting CD4+ clones appeared mostly in the CM and EM memory subsets, whereas CD8+ clones were enriched in EMRA. Clones contracting from day 15 to 85 had balanced CD4/CD8 phenotypes, while a second wave expanding from day 15 to 37 was biased towards CD4+. Only two mild cases were covered in the study, and larger cohorts including severe cases with pre-infection samples were considered necessary. Some responding clones were detected in pre-infection memory, suggesting pre-existing cross-reactive memory T cells joined the SARS-CoV-2 response. Whether the second-wave clones peaking on day 37 were SARS-CoV-2 specific was not confirmed.

Worth noting for this clonotype: Which antigen it targets is not known. No base qualities exist here, and no much larger clone lies one base off it.

The sequencing machine was an Illumina NovaSeq 6000. cDNA libraries for TCRalpha and TCRbeta were prepared by 5'RACE using constant-segment primers, with sample barcodes and unique molecular identifiers added. Trizol reagent was used to extract RNA from every sample. The libraries were amplified in two PCR steps, and the second step added a second sample barcode and Illumina TruSeq adapters. The libraries were sequenced on an Illumina NovaSeq using 2 x 150 bp paired-end reads. The original methods were these. With migec v1.2.7, reads were demultiplexed and then collapsed into UMI-guided consensus sequences. Using mixcr v2.1.11, the UMI consensuses were aligned to TRA and TRB V and J templates and assembled into clonotypes. Clonotypes were classified as expanded or contracted when called significant by both edgeR and NoisET, with noise models trained on biological replicates. For edgeR calls, the cutoffs were a false discovery rate-adjusted p below 0.01 and a log2 fold-change threshold of 1. As an exploratory analysis of dynamics, max-normalized trajectories of the 1000 most abundant clonotypes were examined by PCA with hierarchical clustering. Separately sequenced CD4+ and CD8+ repertoires were used to assign a CD4 or CD8 phenotype to each responding clone. TCRdb reran the public reads through fastp at Q25 and MiXCR, keeping productive beta chains. For every CDR3 protein sequence, its rows merge into one entry that carries the most common genes and DNA. TCRdb assigned the V and J calls; the authors' analysis was not used. Here the sample has roughly 500,000 distinct CDR3 sequences; roughly 22% occur a single time. 12% of the sample belongs to the ten largest clones.

The CDR3 holds 15 amino acids from the cysteine to the phenylalanine. Only CDR3 DNA is held: 45 bases, read in frame from base 1. From V the trimming removes 2 bases and from J it removes 9 bases, while the gene matches leave 8 bases of the junction unaccounted for. Ficoll-Paque density gradient centrifugation was the method used to isolate PBMCs. The V and J genes are TRBV12-3 or TRBV12-4 and TRBJ2-1; 9 nucleotides in the junction match TRBD2. This receptor was obtained from an adult woman who had mild COVID-19 (a few samples of this study predate the infection). The sample titles of this study are shuffled in the database, so cell type and time point are left out; the donor was told from shared clones. The material sequenced was PBMCs or a T cell subset sorted from them (not recorded which). CDR3 sequence: CASSLLAGHGAEQFF. The DNA reads as follows: TGTGCCAGCAGTTTACTAGCGGGACACGGGGCTGAGCAGTTCTTC.